This TCR beta chain was identified during a study of high-grade serous ovarian cancer treatment subgroups. Overall study: On average, approximately 15,000 reads and 6,500 to 8,000 unique TCR beta rearrangements were obtained per sample. Overall study findings and caveats: CDR1 and CDR2 were left unanalyzed; analyses focused on CDR3.

The table came from immunoSEQ multiplex PCR; TCRdb's copy has only in-frame clones and leaves some out. The sample contains 3,500 to 4,500 clones, over 65% of which appear only once. This clone was detected only once. The antigen is undetermined. CDR3 length: 15 amino acids. V lost 1 base and J 4 bases, leaving 12 bases between the germline ends. Germline loops: CDR1 SGDLS, CDR2 YYNGEE. Tumor samples were obtained before definitive surgery or chemotherapy. Sequenced sample: tumor tissue. The receptor was isolated from a human donor with high-grade serous ovarian cancer. This chain uses TRBV9 with TRBJ2-1, with a possible D match to TRBD2 (6 bases). CDR3 in amino acids: CASSVRGAGYNEQFF. The CDR3 DNA follows: TGTGCCAGCAGCGTAAGAGGGGCGGGATACAATGAGCAGTTCTTC.